This T cell receptor (beta chain) was captured in a study of blood T cells in healthy people across ages. Study-level findings and limits: Diversity figures derived from one million T cells were judged to underestimate the true value.

Every sample gave at least 5.5 micrograms of total RNA when it was extracted. Remarks on this clonotype: Antigen specificity is unknown.

The CDR3 is 16 amino acids. Germline trimming cut 0 bases from V and 2 bases from J; bases unmatched to any gene: 1. Germline lookup yields CDR1 SGHTA and CDR2 FQGNSA. With a J-beta primer mix and a sample-barcoded 5' primer, a second PCR ran about 7 to 12 cycles. One entry per CDR3 protein results from TCRdb running MiXCR on the 5' RACE reads. Among hundreds of thousands of distinct CDR3 sequences, around two fifths were seen once, and the ten largest hold roughly 19%. V usage is TRBV7-2 and J usage is TRBJ2-7, with 13 bases aligning to TRBD2. The sequenced sample consisted of blood. The TCR originated in a man between 60 and 75 years old in good health. The CDR3 DNA reads TGTGCCAGCAGCTTAGCCGGGACTAGCGGGGCCTACGAGCAGTACTTC. Its translation: CASSLAGTSGAYEQYF. Full variable domain (missing parts from reference TRBV7-2 and TRBJ2-7): GAGVSQSPSNKVTEKGKDVELRCDPISGHTALYWYRQSLGQGLEFLIYFQGNSAPDKSGLPSDRFSAERTGGSVSTLTIQRTQQEDSAVYLCASSLAGTSGAYEQYFGPGTRLTVT.